This section outlines one T cell receptor beta chain sequence together with its context. This sample was taken from a study of blood T cell repertoires in COVID-19. The CDR3 loop spans 15 amino acids. Germline values: CDR1 SGHRS, CDR2 YFSETQ. V was cut by 1 base and J by 0 bases, with 11 bases left in between. In the study's own analysis: Estimation of nucleated cell counts relied on the amplification of reference gene primers. Profiled with immunoSEQ multiplex PCR; TCRdb holds only in-frame clones, not every one. V, J and clone size derive from that table, while D and trimming were established from the DNA sequence. The table records over 130,000 clones, 80% to 85% of them present only once.

Material for sequencing was peripheral blood. The clonotype originates from a woman aged 60-75 years with acute or convalescent COVID-19. The chain couples TRBV5-1 to TRBJ2-7; a possible D gene is TRBD1 (6 bases). CDR3: CASSLWAGDSYEQYF. CDR3 bases: TGCGCCAGCAGCTTGTGGGCAGGGGACTCCTACGAGCAGTACTTC.